A selection of T cell receptor beta chains follows, all from one sample in a study of blood T cell repertoires in COVID-19. Assay used: immunoSEQ multiplex PCR; TCRdb lists only in-frame clones, some missing. This sample carries some 220,000 clones, 84% of them seen once, and the ten largest clones take 4.5% to 5.5%. Sequencing was carried out using peripheral blood. These receptors all stem from a woman aged 55-75 years who had recovered from COVID-19. Both conserved end residues are part of each CDR3. D genes are given only for firm matches. Size is stated for part of the rows, as once, few or many counts, or as a class when the clone is expanded.

clone size: -; D gene: -; J gene: TRBJ2-7; V gene: TRBV14; CDR3 DNA: TGTGCCAGCAGCGAATCCCACGGCGGCTTTAGCTCCTACGAGCAGTACTTC; CDR3 protein: CASSESHGGFSSYEQYF
clone size: -; D gene: TRBD2; J gene: TRBJ2-5; V gene: TRBV9; CDR3 DNA: TGTGCCAGCAGCTCGGGACTAGCGGTCCAAGAGACCCAGTACTTC; CDR3 protein: CASSSGLAVQETQYF
clone size: few; D gene: -; J gene: TRBJ1-6; V gene: TRBV30; CDR3 DNA: TGTGCCTGGATGGGGGGCTCCTATAATTCACCCCTCCACTTT; CDR3 protein: CAWMGGSYNSPLHF
clone size: few; D gene: -; J gene: TRBJ2-7; V gene: TRBV7-9; CDR3 DNA: TGTGCCAGCAGCTTAAGGAGGCGCGGGTTGTTCGACGAGCAGTACTTC; CDR3 protein: CASSLRRRGLFDEQYF
clone size: -; D gene: -; J gene: TRBJ2-7; V gene: TRBV6-5; CDR3 DNA: TGTGCCAGCAGTTATACTAGAATTATCCACGAGCAGTACTTC; CDR3 protein: CASSYTRIIHEQYF
clone size: -; D gene: -; J gene: TRBJ2-7; V gene: TRBV7-2; CDR3 DNA: TGTGCCAGCAGCCCCCGATCGAGGAGGGAAAACGAGCAGTACTTC; CDR3 protein: CASSPRSRRENEQYF
clone size: -; D gene: -; J gene: TRBJ1-2; V gene: TRBV5-4; CDR3 DNA: TGTGCCAGCAGCCCAGACAGTCACTATGGCTACACCTTC; CDR3 protein: CASSPDSHYGYTF
clone size: -; D gene: -; J gene: TRBJ1-2; V gene: TRBV9; CDR3 DNA: TGTGCCAGCAGCGCTCAGGGGACCGGTGGCTACACCTTC; CDR3 protein: CASSAQGTGGYTF
clone size: once; D gene: TRBD1; J gene: TRBJ1-5; V gene: TRBV19; CDR3 DNA: TGTGCCAGTAGTATCGGCGGGACAGGGGGCTATCAGCCCCAGCATTTT; CDR3 protein: CASSIGGTGGYQPQHF
clone size: -; D gene: -; J gene: TRBJ2-5; V gene: TRBV18; CDR3 DNA: TGTGCCAGCTCAGACAGGCTCGAGACCCAGTACTTC; CDR3 protein: CASSDRLETQYF
clone size: -; D gene: -; J gene: TRBJ1-1; V gene: TRBV3-1/TRBV3-2; CDR3 DNA: TGTGCCAGCACCCGACGGGGGGACACCAATGAAGCTTTCTTT; CDR3 protein: CASTRRGDTNEAFF
clone size: -; D gene: -; J gene: TRBJ2-5; V gene: TRBV7-2; CDR3 DNA: TGTGCCAGCAGCTCACTAGGGTCAGAGACCCAGTACTTC; CDR3 protein: CASSSLGSETQYF
clone size: once; D gene: -; J gene: TRBJ2-3; V gene: TRBV29-1; CDR3 DNA: TGCAGCGTTGAGGTGGGGCTTTTCACAGATACGCAGTATTTT; CDR3 protein: CSVEVGLFTDTQYF
clone size: -; D gene: TRBD1; J gene: TRBJ1-4; V gene: TRBV9; CDR3 DNA: TGTGCCAGCAGCCCACCATCGACAGGGGATGAAAAACTGTTTTTT; CDR3 protein: CASSPPSTGDEKLFF
clone size: -; D gene: -; J gene: TRBJ2-7; V gene: TRBV15; CDR3 DNA: TGTGCCACCAGCAGAGACCCTAGCTCCTACGAGCAGTACTTC; CDR3 protein: CATSRDPSSYEQYF
clone size: -; D gene: TRBD1; J gene: TRBJ2-7; V gene: TRBV20-1; CDR3 DNA: TGCAGTGCTAGGGGGACAGAGATTCAGTACTTC; CDR3 protein: CSARGTEIQYF
clone size: -; D gene: TRBD1; J gene: TRBJ1-2; V gene: TRBV7-2; CDR3 DNA: TGTGCCAGCAGCACCGGACAGGGGTTCTATGGCTACACCTTC; CDR3 protein: CASSTGQGFYGYTF
clone size: -; D gene: -; J gene: TRBJ1-4; V gene: TRBV20-1; CDR3 DNA: TGCAGTGCAGAGAATGAAAAACTGTTTTTT; CDR3 protein: CSAENEKLFF
clone size: -; D gene: -; J gene: TRBJ1-1; V gene: TRBV5-1; CDR3 DNA: TGCGCCAGCAGCAACGAGGGCGCAGACACTGAAGCTTTCTTT; CDR3 protein: CASSNEGADTEAFF
clone size: -; D gene: TRBD1; J gene: TRBJ1-2; V gene: TRBV15; CDR3 DNA: TGTGCCACCAGCAGAGACGAGACAGGGAGGTATGGCTACACCTTC; CDR3 protein: CATSRDETGRYGYTF
clone size: -; D gene: -; J gene: TRBJ2-7; V gene: TRBV7-2; CDR3 DNA: TGTGCCAGCAGCTCCCGACTCGGTCCTAGCTCCTACGAGCAGTACTTC; CDR3 protein: CASSSRLGPSSYEQYF
clone size: few; D gene: TRBD1; J gene: TRBJ1-6; V gene: TRBV11-1; CDR3 DNA: TGTGCCAGCAGCCCTGACAGGGTTTCACCCCTCCACTTT; CDR3 protein: CASSPDRVSPLHF
clone size: -; D gene: TRBD2; J gene: TRBJ2-7; V gene: TRBV11-3; CDR3 DNA: TGTGCCAGCAGATTCCTAGCGGGGGCCTCCCACGACTACGAGCAGTACTTC; CDR3 protein: CASRFLAGASHDYEQYF
clone size: once; D gene: -; J gene: TRBJ2-7; V gene: TRBV5-8; CDR3 DNA: TGTGCCAGCAGCCGCGAAACGACAGTCTACGAGCAGTACTTC; CDR3 protein: CASSRETTVYEQYF
clone size: -; D gene: TRBD1; J gene: TRBJ1-2; V gene: TRBV7-9; CDR3 DNA: TGTGCCAGCAGCCCTCGACAGGGCACCTATGGCTACACCTTC; CDR3 protein: CASSPRQGTYGYTF
clone size: many; D gene: -; J gene: TRBJ1-2; V gene: TRBV19; CDR3 DNA: TGTGCCAGTAAAGAGGGAATCCTCTATGGCTACACCTTC; CDR3 protein: CASKEGILYGYTF
clone size: -; D gene: -; J gene: TRBJ1-1; V gene: TRBV9; CDR3 DNA: TGTGCCAGCAGCGTAGTGTCCAGGCCGAGCACTGAAGCTTTCTTT; CDR3 protein: CASSVVSRPSTEAFF
clone size: few; D gene: TRBD1; J gene: TRBJ2-3; V gene: TRBV6-5; CDR3 DNA: TGTGCCAGCAAGAGACAGGGGGCGGATACGCAGTATTTT; CDR3 protein: CASKRQGADTQYF
clone size: -; D gene: -; J gene: TRBJ1-2; V gene: TRBV2; CDR3 DNA: TGTGCCAGCATTTTACAGACGGCCAACTATGGCTACACCTTC; CDR3 protein: CASILQTANYGYTF
clone size: -; D gene: -; J gene: TRBJ1-1; V gene: TRBV20-1; CDR3 DNA: TGCAGTGCTCAGAGAGGGATGGAAGCTTTCTTT; CDR3 protein: CSAQRGMEAFF
clone size: -; D gene: -; J gene: TRBJ1-4; V gene: TRBV7-2; CDR3 DNA: TGTGCCAGCAGCTTAGCGTGGGCGGGTAATGAAAAACTGTTTTTT; CDR3 protein: CASSLAWAGNEKLFF
clone size: -; D gene: TRBD1; J gene: TRBJ1-2; V gene: TRBV2; CDR3 DNA: TGTGCCAGCAGTGATCCCGGGGACAGGAGAAGGTTTGGCTACACCTTC; CDR3 protein: CASSDPGDRRRFGYTF
clone size: -; D gene: -; J gene: TRBJ2-7; V gene: TRBV21-1; CDR3 DNA: TGTGCCAGCAGCAAAGTCGGAGAAGGCGGGGGGGCCTCCTACGAGCAGTACTTC; CDR3 protein: CASSKVGEGGGASYEQYF
clone size: -; D gene: -; J gene: TRBJ2-7; V gene: TRBV18; CDR3 DNA: TGTGCCAGCTCACCAAAACAGGCCTACGAGCAGTACTTC; CDR3 protein: CASSPKQAYEQYF
clone size: -; D gene: TRBD2; J gene: TRBJ2-1; V gene: TRBV7-3; CDR3 DNA: TGTGCCAGCAGCTCTAGCGGGGGGCACGACAATGAGCAGTTCTTC; CDR3 protein: CASSSSGGHDNEQFF
clone size: -; D gene: -; J gene: TRBJ2-3; V gene: TRBV4-1; CDR3 DNA: TGCGCCAGCAGCCAAGTTGGGTCAGGGCGATTGGCAGATACGCAGTATTTT; CDR3 protein: CASSQVGSGRLADTQYF
clone size: once; D gene: -; J gene: TRBJ1-3; V gene: TRBV9; CDR3 DNA: TGTGCCAGCAGCCTCGCGCGGACAGACCTCCCTGGAAACACCATATATTTT; CDR3 protein: CASSLARTDLPGNTIYF
clone size: -; D gene: -; J gene: TRBJ2-3; V gene: TRBV9; CDR3 DNA: TGTGCCAGCAGCCACGATCTTCGACAGAACACAGATACGCAGTATTTT; CDR3 protein: CASSHDLRQNTDTQYF
clone size: -; D gene: -; J gene: TRBJ1-2; V gene: TRBV11-2; CDR3 DNA: TGTGCCAGCAGCAGACAGGTATACACCTTC; CDR3 protein: CASSRQVYTF
clone size: -; D gene: -; J gene: TRBJ1-5; V gene: TRBV10-3; CDR3 DNA: TGTGCCATCAGTGAGGGGGAGAATCAGCCCCAGCATTTT; CDR3 protein: CAISEGENQPQHF
clone size: -; D gene: -; J gene: TRBJ1-4; V gene: TRBV5-6; CDR3 DNA: TGTGCCAGCAGCAACGGGAGACACAATGAAAAACTGTTTTTT; CDR3 protein: CASSNGRHNEKLFF
clone size: few; D gene: -; J gene: TRBJ1-1; V gene: TRBV7-2; CDR3 DNA: TGTGCCAGCAGCCGCGTAGCGACAGGGAACACTGAAGCTTTCTTT; CDR3 protein: CASSRVATGNTEAFF
clone size: -; D gene: TRBD1; J gene: TRBJ1-1; V gene: TRBV5-1; CDR3 DNA: TGCGCCAGCAGCGAGGGGACAGGGCTGAACACTGAAGCTTTCTTT; CDR3 protein: CASSEGTGLNTEAFF
clone size: -; D gene: -; J gene: TRBJ1-2; V gene: TRBV6-5; CDR3 DNA: TGTGCCAGCACCCGGTCCGGGACACGGGGCTACACCTTC; CDR3 protein: CASTRSGTRGYTF